The 27 T cell receptor beta chains reported below all come from one sample, sequenced in a study of cytomegalovirus exposure and HLA in healthy donors. The study ran its PCR with 60 Vbeta and 13 Jbeta primers. Produced via immunoSEQ multiplex PCR; TCRdb's table is partial and in-frame only. The repertoire holds tens of thousands of clones, around four fifths seen once, with around 2.8% in the top ten. Sequencing was carried out using PBMCs. The receptors derive from a man between 45 and 60 years old in good health and CMV-seronegative.

With respect to this clone: The junction departs from germline at one end; a sequencing error may be responsible. The chain links TRBV2 to TRBJ1-1; no clear D. Germline CDR1 and CDR2: SNHLY and FYNNEI. This CDR3 region has 12 residues. In DNA form, the CDR3 reads TGTGCCAGCAGCCTTCCTCAACCCTTAATAGCCTTT. This sequence encodes CASSLPQPLIAF.

J is TRBJ2-7 and V is TRBV2, with D perhaps TRBD2 (6 bases). V dropped 4 bases and J dropped 5 bases, with 18 bases sitting between them. The germline CDR1 and CDR2 sequences are SNHLY and FYNNEI. The CDR3 contains 15 residues. The CDR3 bases are TGTGCCAGCAGTGCCGAGTCGATGCGGGGCCACGAGCAGTACTTC. Translated: CASSAESMRGHEQYF.

The chain couples TRBV18 to TRBJ1-5, with 10 bases aligning to TRBD1. V trimming: 6 bases; J trimming: 5 bases; junction bases outside the gene matches: 4. The germline gives CDR1 KGHSH, CDR2 LQKENI. The CDR3 is 14 residues long. DNA of the CDR3: TGTGCCAGCTCCGTGACAGGGGGCGATCAGCCCCAGCATTTT. This codes for CASSVTGGDQPQHF.

This clone turned up a few times. The rearrangement joins TRBV9 to TRBJ2-2, with D possibly TRBD1 on 5 matching bases. The CDR3 totals 15 residues. Germline V gives CDR1 SGDLS, CDR2 YYNGEE. V was cut by 2 bases and J by 4 bases, with 12 bases left in between. The CDR3 region is CASSVLTEVTGELFF. The DNA of the CDR3 is TGTGCCAGCAGCGTCCTGACAGAAGTCACCGGGGAGCTGTTTTTT.

The chain is built from TRBV5-4 and TRBJ1-5; weak D call: TRBD1 (5 bases). CDR1 and CDR2 from the germline V gene are SGHNT and YYREEE (reference sequence). The CDR3 has 16 residues. The ends were cut back, 4 bases at V and 0 bases at J, with 14 bases in the middle. The CDR3 loop is CASSTLQVYSNQPQHF. The DNA for the CDR3 is TGTGCCAGCAGCACCCTACAGGTTTATAGCAATCAGCCCCAGCATTTT. The entire variable domain, with the rest obtained from reference TRBV5-4 and TRBJ1-5, is as follows: ETGVTQSPTHLIKTRGQQVTLRCSSQSGHNTVSWYQQALGQGPQFIFQYYREEENGRGNFPPRFSGLQFPNYSSELNVNALELDDSALYLCASSTLQVYSNQPQHFGDGTRLSIL.

This sequence joins TRBV6-5 and TRBJ1-5; D possibly corresponds to TRBD1 (6 bases). Per the germline V gene, CDR1 is MNHEY and CDR2 is SVGAGI. Trimming took off 6 bases at V and 14 bases at J, with 20 bases between the two ends. The CDR3 is 13 residues long. The CDR3 bases are TGTGCCAGCAGGCCTTCAGGGGACGGGAAAAAGCATTTT. Translating it yields CASRPSGDGKKHF.

The chain carries TRBV6-1 and TRBJ1-6, with TRBD1 matching 7 bases. There are 14 residues in the CDR3. Germline V gives CDR1 MNHNS, CDR2 SASEGT. V dropped 2 bases and J dropped 14; count of bases not matched to a gene: 9. The CDR3 loop reads CASSEKQGSGSLHF. The CDR3 bases are TGTGCCAGCAGTGAAAAACAGGGGAGTGGTTCCCTCCACTTT.

The chain joins TRBV5-1 to TRBJ2-1; 14 nucleotides match TRBD2. Losses at the gene ends were 5 bases for V and 7 bases for J; bases not matched to a gene: 14. The CDR3 has 18 residues. Germline-derived CDR1 and CDR2 are SGHRS and YFSETQ. The CDR3 loop reads CASRGLAGARARGNEQFF. The CDR3 DNA follows: TGCGCCAGCAGGGGACTAGCGGGGGCCCGCGCGAGGGGGAATGAGCAGTTCTTC. The whole variable domain, filled in from reference TRBV5-1 and TRBJ2-1, reads KAGVTQTPRYLIKTRGQQVTLSCSPISGHRSVSWYQQTPGQGLQFLFEYFSETQRNKGNFPGRFSGRQFSNSRSEMNVSTLELGDSALYLCASRGLAGARARGNEQFFGPGTRLTVL.

The chain joins TRBV7-8 to TRBJ2-3; 11 bases map to TRBD2. V dropped 1 base and J dropped 4; count of bases not matched to a gene: 1. The CDR3 runs 15 residues. The V gene's germline CDR1 is SGHVS and CDR2 FQNEAQ. The CDR3 spells CASSLVSGGADTQYF. The CDR3 region has the DNA TGTGCCAGCAGCTTAGTTAGCGGGGGGGCAGATACGCAGTATTTT.

V is TRBV27 and J is TRBJ1-2, with 9 nucleotides matching TRBD1. Looked up from germline, CDR1 is MNHEY and CDR2 is SMNVEV (reference sequence). The CDR3 is 15 residues long. The V gene end was trimmed by 4 bases and the J gene end by 4 bases; junction bases not matched to a gene: 7. The CDR3 protein is CASSSTTGGSYGYTF. The CDR3 DNA reads TGTGCCAGCAGTTCGACGACAGGGGGGAGCTATGGCTACACCTTC.

This clone appeared a single time. The chain uses TRBV28 and TRBJ2-7, with D perhaps TRBD1 (6 bases). This CDR3 contains 14 residues. Germline CDR1 reads MDHEN; CDR2 reads SYDVKM. Trimming cost V 6 bases and J 6 bases, with 18 bases left between them. CDR3 in DNA: TGTGCCAGCAGCCCCTCTAGGGGGTATCGCGAGCAGTACTTC. Amino acid sequence: CASSPSRGYREQYF. Drawing the rest from reference TRBV28 and TRBJ2-7, the complete variable domain is DVKVTQSSRYLVKRTGEKVFLECVQDMDHENMFWYRQDPGLGLRLIYFSYDVKMKEKGDIPEGYSVSREKKERFSLILESASTNQTSMYLCASSPSRGYREQYFGPGTRLTVT.

The chain recombines TRBV7-7 with TRBJ1-4; the D is unclear. The CDR3 covers 16 residues. The V gene lost 5 bases and the J gene lost 0 bases, with 13 bases spanning the gap. Germline V lookup: CDR1 SSHAT, CDR2 FNYEAQ (reference sequence). DNA for the CDR3: TGTGCCAGCAGCCCGGGATGGGGAGCAACTAATGAAAAACTGTTTTTT. Protein: CASSPGWGATNEKLFF.

This rearrangement joins TRBV9 to TRBJ1-1; the D is unclear. CDR3 length equals 15 residues. Looked up from germline, CDR1 is SGDLS and CDR2 is YYNGEE. Between the trimmed V and J ends, which lost 0 bases and 1 base, there was a span of 10 bases. The CDR3 nucleotides are TGTGCCAGCAGCGTAGTTCACAGCGGGAACACTGAAGCTTTCTTT. Encoded protein: CASSVVHSGNTEAFF.

The gene calls are TRBV15 and TRBJ2-7; possibly TRBD1 for D (5 bases). Trimming took 2 bases from V and 0 from J, leaving 8 bases between them. Looked up from germline, CDR1 is LNHNV and CDR2 is YYDKDF (reference sequence). The CDR3 is 14 amino acids. This CDR3 is CATSRSRVSYEQYF. As DNA, the CDR3 is TGTGCCACCAGCAGAAGCAGGGTCTCCTACGAGCAGTACTTC.

The chain carries TRBV11-2 and TRBJ2-3, with 9 positions matching TRBD1. With V trimmed by 5 bases and J by 4 bases, 4 bases remained unmatched. The CDR3 sequence is 14 residues long. Per the germline V gene, CDR1 is SGHAT and CDR2 is FQNNGV. CDR3 loop: CASSTTGGPDTQYF. DNA for the CDR3: TGTGCCAGCAGCACGACAGGGGGTCCAGATACGCAGTATTTT.

V gene TRBV11-2 combines with J gene TRBJ1-1, with unresolved D. Germline V CDR1 and CDR2: SGHAT, FQNNGV. V was trimmed by 8 bases and J by 1 base, leaving 14 bases between them. The CDR3 is 14 amino acids. CDR3 sequence reads: CASGTGEKNTEAFF. The DNA of the CDR3 is TGTGCCAGCGGCACCGGGGAAAAGAACACTGAAGCTTTCTTT. Looking up the rest from reference TRBV11-2 and TRBJ1-1 gives the full variable domain: EAGVAQSPRYKIIEKRQSVAFWCNPISGHATLYWYQQILGQGPKLLIQFQNNGVVDDSQLPKDRFSAERLKGVDSTLKIQPAKLEDSAVYLCASGTGEKNTEAFFGQGTRLTVV.

The chain links TRBV7-8 to TRBJ2-2; D call uncertain. Germline CDR1 reads SGHVS; CDR2 reads FQNEAQ. Trimming left V 1 base short and J 2 bases short, with 11 bases between. This CDR3 has 16 residues. The CDR3 is CASSLVAGGNTGELFF. The CDR3 DNA follows: TGTGCCAGCAGCTTAGTGGCTGGCGGTAACACCGGGGAGCTGTTTTTT. The whole variable domain, filled in from reference TRBV7-8 and TRBJ2-2, reads GAGVSQSPRYKVAKRGQDVALRCDPISGHVSLFWYQQALGQGPEFLTYFQNEAQLDKSGLPSDRFFAERPEGSVSTLKIQRTQQEDSAVYLCASSLVAGGNTGELFFGEGSRLTVL.

This chain connects TRBV7-9 to TRBJ1-2, with 9 bases matching TRBD1. Germline values: CDR1 SEHNR, CDR2 FQNEAQ (reference sequence). The CDR3 contains 15 residues. V shed 5 bases and J 0 bases; nucleotides not matched to a gene: 4. For the CDR3, the DNA is TGTGCCAGCAGCGGACAGGGGACTCCTAACTATGGCTACACCTTC. Its translation: CASSGQGTPNYGYTF. Using reference TRBV7-9 and TRBJ1-2 for the parts outside the CDR3, the full variable domain is DTGVSQNPRHKITKRGQNVTFRCDPISEHNRLYWYRQTLGQGPEFLTYFQNEAQLEKSRLLSDRFSAERPKGSFSTLEIQRTEQGDSAMYLCASSGQGTPNYGYTFGSGTRLTVV.

This sequence joins TRBV5-1 and TRBJ2-7, with 7 bases lining up with TRBD1. Germline V gene sequence: CDR1 SGHRS, CDR2 YFSETQ. The CDR3 loop spans 13 amino acids. The ends lost 3 bases at V and 3 bases at J; junction bases unmatched: 3. The CDR3 spells CASSSRQGYEQYF. The CDR3 nucleotides are TGCGCCAGCAGCTCCAGACAGGGCTACGAGCAGTACTTC. The whole variable domain, remainder taken from reference TRBV5-1 and TRBJ2-7, is KAGVTQTPRYLIKTRGQQVTLSCSPISGHRSVSWYQQTPGQGLQFLFEYFSETQRNKGNFPGRFSGRQFSNSRSEMNVSTLELGDSALYLCASSSRQGYEQYFGPGTRLTVT.

This chain uses TRBV5-5 with TRBJ1-6; 8 bases agree with TRBD1. Per germline, CDR1 SGHKS and CDR2 YYEKEE (reference sequence). The CDR3 consists of 14 residues. V trimming: 4 bases; J trimming: 10 bases; junction bases outside the gene matches: 7. The CDR3 nucleotides read TGTGCCAGCAGCAGCGGACAGGGAGGATCACCCCTCCACTTT. This encodes CASSSGQGGSPLHF.

In this sample, this clone turned up once. The chain employs TRBV27 and TRBJ2-3; 13 bases are shared with TRBD2. The CDR3 runs 17 residues. V shed 6 bases and J 4 bases; nucleotides not matched to a gene: 10. In germline, CDR1 is MNHEY, CDR2 SMNVEV (reference sequence). The CDR3 region is CASRLRLAGGIADTQYF. The CDR3 nucleotides read TGTGCCAGCAGACTCAGACTAGCGGGGGGTATAGCAGATACGCAGTATTTT.

There are a few counts of this clone. The rearrangement joins TRBV15 to TRBJ1-2, with unresolved D. Germline loops: CDR1 LNHNV, CDR2 YYDKDF (reference sequence). This CDR3 is 12 amino acids long. V gave up 1 base and J gave up 8 bases, with 8 bases separating them. Here the CDR3 DNA reads TGTGCCACCAGCAGAGCTTTTGGCGGCTACACCTTC. It is translated as CATSRAFGGYTF.

V gene TRBV5-1 combines with J gene TRBJ1-2; 8 nucleotides line up with TRBD1. V was pared by 4 bases and J by 3 bases, with 5 bases of the junction left unmatched. Germline loops: CDR1 SGHRS, CDR2 YFSETQ. The CDR3 has 14 amino acids. This CDR3 reads CASSAQGADYGYTF. DNA for the CDR3: TGCGCCAGCAGCGCCCAGGGGGCGGACTATGGCTACACCTTC.

The rearrangement joins TRBV2 to TRBJ1-1; possibly TRBD1 for D (5 bases). Per germline, CDR1 SNHLY and CDR2 FYNNEI. The CDR3 length is 17 residues. V was clipped by 4 bases and J by 5 bases, with 23 bases between them. As DNA, the CDR3 is TGTGCCAGCAGTGGGACCCGCGGGGCCGGGGGAGTAACTGAAGCTTTCTTT. Its protein product is CASSGTRGAGGVTEAFF.

V gene TRBV11-3 combines with J gene TRBJ2-5; D gene uncertain. This CDR3 has 12 residues. Deletions cut 0 bases from V and 5 bases from J, with 4 bases between. The germline gives CDR1 SGHNT, CDR2 YENEEA. The CDR3 DNA reads as TGTGCCAGCAGCTTAGATCGTGAGACCCAGTACTTC. Translating it yields CASSLDRETQYF.

The V call is TRBV7-9, the J call TRBJ1-4; 8 bases match TRBD1. Germline-derived CDR1 and CDR2 are SEHNR and FQNEAQ (reference sequence). With V trimmed by 1 base and J by 4 bases, 5 bases remained unmatched. This CDR3 is 16 amino acids long. The DNA of the CDR3 is TGTGCCAGCAGCTTAGGGGAGGGACAGGATAATGAAAAACTGTTTTTT. It specifies CASSLGEGQDNEKLFF.

This clone was seen just once. This chain's CDR3 is CASSLGLEGAYEQYF. As DNA, the CDR3 is TGTGCCAGCAGCTTAGGGTTAGAGGGGGCCTACGAGCAGTACTTC. The V call is TRBV11-2, the J call TRBJ2-7; TRBD1 might be the D (6 bases). The V end lost 1 base, the J end lost 2 bases, and 12 bases lay between the germline ends. The CDR3 extends over 15 amino acids. Germline V gene data show CDR1 as SGHAT and CDR2 as FQNNGV.